The 13 T cell receptor beta chains reported below all come from one sample, sequenced in a study of identical twins. TCRdb used MiXCR to reprocess the 5' RACE reads, holding one entry per CDR3 protein. The sample carries 500,000 to 700,000 distinct CDR3 sequences, 7% to 7.5% recorded once. This same sample was also taken into another study, of yellow fever vaccine responses in identical twins.

Sequenced material: PBMCs. The receptors were sampled from a woman between 18 and 29 years old in good health.

The gene calls are TRBV5-6 and TRBJ2-4, with TRBD2 matching over 13 bases. CDR1 is SGHDT, CDR2 YYEEEE, per germline. V dropped 2 bases and J dropped 0; count of bases not matched to a gene: 5. This CDR3 spans 18 amino acids. In DNA form, the CDR3 reads TGTGCCAGCAGCTTTCGGACTAGCGGGGGCCTAGCCAAAAACATTCAGTACTTC. Translating it yields CASSFRTSGGLAKNIQYF.

This clonotype occurred a few times. The chain employs TRBV3-1 and TRBJ2-5; 7 bases align to TRBD1. The CDR3 sequence is 19 residues long. Germline V lookup: CDR1 LGHDT, CDR2 YNNKEL (reference sequence). V shed 4 bases and J 4 bases; nucleotides not matched to a gene: 21. The CDR3 reads CASSPRSGTESTLGETQYF. CDR3 bases: TGTGCCAGCAGCCCCCGATCCGGGACAGAATCAACCCTGGGAGAGACCCAGTACTTC.

The chain has TRBV12-3 or TRBV12-4 and TRBJ2-2; perhaps TRBD2 as D (5 bases). Trimming removed 8 bases from V and 4 bases from J, with 17 bases in between. The CDR3 spans 15 residues. The DNA for the CDR3 is TGTGCCAGCGAAAGGGCTAGCCGACTCACCGGGGAGCTGTTTTTT. Protein: CASERASRLTGELFF.

This clonotype has only a few counts. This chain uses TRBV9 with TRBJ2-7; either TRBD1 or TRBD2 may supply D (5 bases each). Germline-derived CDR1 and CDR2 are SGDLS and YYNGEE. V was pared by 0 bases and J by 2 bases, with 15 bases between. This CDR3 is built from 16 residues. CDR3 in DNA: TGTGCCAGCAGCGTAGTCGGGTTCGGGGACGCCTACGAGCAGTACTTC. It yields the protein CASSVVGFGDAYEQYF.

This clonotype appeared a few times. This rearrangement joins TRBV7-2 to TRBJ2-7; D gene uncertain. Germline lookup yields CDR1 SGHTA and CDR2 FQGNSA. The length of the CDR3 is 15 residues. V was shortened by 1 base and J by 0 bases, with 10 bases between the two germline ends. The CDR3 loop reads CASSLGGRLSYEQYF. For the CDR3, the DNA is TGTGCCAGCAGCTTAGGAGGACGCCTCTCCTACGAGCAGTACTTC.

This clonotype was seen a handful of times. V usage is TRBV14 and J usage is TRBJ2-7, with no clear D. The V end lost 2 bases, the J end lost 0 bases, and 8 bases lay between the germline ends. Germline CDR1 SGHDN, CDR2 FVKESK. CDR3 length equals 14 residues. The CDR3 protein is CASSQRHGSYEQYF. CDR3 DNA sequence: TGTGCCAGCAGCCAACGCCACGGCTCCTACGAGCAGTACTTC. The full variable domain, in which reference TRBV14 and TRBJ2-7 provide the parts outside the CDR3, is EAGVTQFPSHSVIEKGQTVTLRCDPISGHDNLYWYRRVMGKEIKFLLHFVKESKQDESGMPNNRFLAERTGGTYSTLKVQPAELEDSGVYFCASSQRHGSYEQYFGPGTRLTVT.

The gene calls are TRBV5-6 and TRBJ1-4; 10 nucleotides line up with TRBD1. Germline V gives CDR1 SGHDT, CDR2 YYEEEE. This CDR3 region has 15 residues. With V trimmed by 4 bases and J by 8 bases, 8 bases remained unmatched. The CDR3 bases are TGTGCCAGCAGCCCCGGACAGGGGGGAAGCGAAAAACTGTTTTTT. Translated, it gives CASSPGQGGSEKLFF.

V usage is TRBV10-3 and J usage is TRBJ1-2, with 9 bases identical to TRBD1. Per germline, CDR1 ENHRY and CDR2 SYGVKD. V gave up 10 bases and J gave up 7 bases; unmatched junction bases: 13. CDR3 length: 14 residues. Here the CDR3 DNA reads TGTGCCACGAAACCTCCGACAGGGGGTGGTGGCTACACCTTC. Its protein is CATKPPTGGGGYTF.

This clonotype was recorded a few times. V and J are TRBV12-3 or TRBV12-4 and TRBJ2-2; D is perhaps TRBD1 or TRBD2 (5 bases each). This CDR3 region has 17 residues. V was cut by 3 bases and J by 0 bases, with 14 bases left in between. The CDR3 sequence: CASSFNRGSANTGELFF. CDR3 coding DNA: TGTGCCAGCAGTTTTAATCGGGGCAGCGCGAACACCGGGGAGCTGTTTTTT.

The J gene is TRBJ2-7, the V gene TRBV18; 7 nucleotides agree with TRBD1. The CDR3 is 15 residues long. CDR1 and CDR2 from the germline V gene are KGHSH and LQKENI. The ends lost 3 bases at V and 1 base at J; junction bases unmatched: 6. The CDR3 reads CASSPDRVRSYEQYV. The CDR3 region has the DNA TGTGCCAGCTCACCCGACAGGGTGAGGTCCTACGAGCAGTACGTC.

This clonotype was seen a handful of times. The V gene is TRBV29-1, the J gene TRBJ2-1; the match to TRBD2 covers 9 bases. Germline lookup yields CDR1 SQVTM and CDR2 ANQGSEA. The junction had 23 bases not matched to a gene; V was cut back by 4 bases and J by 10 bases. There are 18 residues in the CDR3. CDR3 in amino acids: CSVGHRGELAGAGGEQFF. CDR3 sequence (DNA): TGCAGCGTTGGCCACAGGGGCGAGTTAGCGGGAGCCGGTGGGGAGCAGTTCTTC.

Ten or more counts support this clonotype. The rearrangement joins TRBV18 to TRBJ2-2; 8 bases are shared with TRBD1. The length of the CDR3 is 14 residues. With V trimmed by 6 bases and J by 4 bases, 4 bases remained unmatched. Germline V gives CDR1 KGHSH, CDR2 LQKENI. This CDR3 is CASSRQGSTGELFF. As DNA, the CDR3 is TGTGCCAGCTCCCGACAGGGGTCCACCGGGGAGCTGTTTTTT. The variable domain in full, with the rest retrieved from reference TRBV18 and TRBJ2-2, is NAGVMQNPRHLVRRRGQEARLRCSPMKGHSHVYWYRQLPEEGLKFMVYLQKENIIDESGMPKERFSAEFPKEGPSILRIQQVVRGDSAAYFCASSRQGSTGELFFGEGSRLTVL.

This clonotype was picked up a small number of times. This rearrangement joins TRBV10-2 to TRBJ2-3; maybe TRBD1 (7 bases). Germline-derived CDR1 and CDR2 are WSHSY and SAAADI. The CDR3 consists of 14 residues. V was clipped by 3 bases and J by 8 bases, with 15 bases between them. DNA of the CDR3: TGCGCCAGCAGTGATGACAGGGAGGCGGGTACGCAGTATTTT. Translating gives CASSDDREAGTQYF.